Sequencing of this T cell receptor beta chain was carried out in a study of cytomegalovirus exposure and HLA in healthy donors. Study-level results: The tendency of first-cohort TCR clusters to co-occur in the roughly 130 validation repertoires was the finding of a later analysis. Most TCR sequences were rare, but some public TCRs occurred in many donors. The study labeled fewer than 200 TCR beta chains cytomegalovirus-associated.

Notes on this clone: Antigen: not known.

Germline V gives CDR1 LGHNA, CDR2 YSLEER. Deletions cut 1 base from V and 6 bases from J, with 9 bases between. This CDR3 has 13 amino acids. TCRdb's copy holds only in-frame clones and misses some; the assay was immunoSEQ multiplex PCR. The table shows 250,000 or so clones, with about 86% occurring only once. The gene calls are TRBV4-3 and TRBJ1-1; no clear D gene. Sequencing input: PBMCs. This receptor was obtained from a man aged 18 to 30 in good health and CMV-seronegative. The CDR3 region has the DNA TGCGCCAGCAGCCAAGGTGAGGGCTCTGAAGCTTTCTTT. Translated: CASSQGEGSEAFF.